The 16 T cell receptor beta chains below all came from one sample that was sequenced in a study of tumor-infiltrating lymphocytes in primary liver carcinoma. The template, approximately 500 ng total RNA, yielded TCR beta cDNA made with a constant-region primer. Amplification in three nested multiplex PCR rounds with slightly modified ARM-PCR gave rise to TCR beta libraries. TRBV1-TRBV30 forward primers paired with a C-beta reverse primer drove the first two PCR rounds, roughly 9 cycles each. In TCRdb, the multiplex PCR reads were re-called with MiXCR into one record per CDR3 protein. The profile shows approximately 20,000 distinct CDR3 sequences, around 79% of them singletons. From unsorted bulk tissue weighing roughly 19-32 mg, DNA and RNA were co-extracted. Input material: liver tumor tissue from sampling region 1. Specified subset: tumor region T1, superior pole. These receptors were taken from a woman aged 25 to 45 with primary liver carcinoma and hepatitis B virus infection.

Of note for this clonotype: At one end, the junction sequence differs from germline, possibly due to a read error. The CDR3 sequence: CASNQEHLGQGGLRERYF. CDR3 DNA: TGTGCCAGCAACCAGGAACACCTAGGACAGGGGGGACTGCGCGAGCGGTACTTC. The chain recombines TRBV4-2 with TRBJ2-7; TRBD1 matches at 10 bases. This CDR3 is built from 18 residues. Looked up from germline, CDR1 is LGHNA and CDR2 is YNFKEQ.

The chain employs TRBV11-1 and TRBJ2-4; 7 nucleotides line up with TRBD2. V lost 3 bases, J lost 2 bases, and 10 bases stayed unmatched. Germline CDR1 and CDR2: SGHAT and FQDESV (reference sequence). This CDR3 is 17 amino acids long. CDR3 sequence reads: CASSFPGTNVTKNIQYF. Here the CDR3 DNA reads TGTGCCAGCAGCTTTCCCGGGACTAACGTGACCAAAAACATTCAGTACTTC.

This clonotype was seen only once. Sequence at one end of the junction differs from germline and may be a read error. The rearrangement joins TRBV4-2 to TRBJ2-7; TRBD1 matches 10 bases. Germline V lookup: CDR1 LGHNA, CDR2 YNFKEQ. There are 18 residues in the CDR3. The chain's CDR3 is CTSNQEHLGQGGPRVQYF. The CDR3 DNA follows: TGTACCAGCAACCAGGAACACCTAGGACAGGGGGGACCGCGCGTGCAGTACTTC.

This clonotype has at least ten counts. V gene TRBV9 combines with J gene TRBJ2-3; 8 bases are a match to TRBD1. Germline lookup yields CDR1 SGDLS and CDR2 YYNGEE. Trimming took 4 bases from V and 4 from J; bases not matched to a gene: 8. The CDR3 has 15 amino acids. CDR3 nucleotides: TGTGCCAGCAGCAGCCGGGACAGGCCCGCAGATACGCAGTATTTT. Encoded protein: CASSSRDRPADTQYF.

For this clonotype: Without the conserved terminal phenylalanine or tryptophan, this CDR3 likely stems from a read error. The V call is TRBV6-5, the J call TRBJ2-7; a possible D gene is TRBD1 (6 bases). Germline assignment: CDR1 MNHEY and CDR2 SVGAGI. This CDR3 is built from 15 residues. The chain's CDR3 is CASSYKDSSSYEQYI. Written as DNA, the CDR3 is TGTGCTAGCAGTTACAAGGACAGCAGCTCCTACGAGCAGTACATT.

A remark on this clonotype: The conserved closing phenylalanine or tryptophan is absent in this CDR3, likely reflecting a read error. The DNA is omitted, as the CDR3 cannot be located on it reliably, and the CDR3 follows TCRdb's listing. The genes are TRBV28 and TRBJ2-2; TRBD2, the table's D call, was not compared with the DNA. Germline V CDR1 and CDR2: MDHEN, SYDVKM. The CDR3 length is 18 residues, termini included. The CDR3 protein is CASSHRTSGRFNTGELFL.

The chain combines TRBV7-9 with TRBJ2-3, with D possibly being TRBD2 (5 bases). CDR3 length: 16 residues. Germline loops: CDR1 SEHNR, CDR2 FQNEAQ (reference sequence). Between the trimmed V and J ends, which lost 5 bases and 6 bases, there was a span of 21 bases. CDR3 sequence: CASSLSLVGATDTQYF. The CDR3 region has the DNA TGTGCCAGCAGCCTATCACTAGTGGGAGCCACGGATACGCAGTATTTT.

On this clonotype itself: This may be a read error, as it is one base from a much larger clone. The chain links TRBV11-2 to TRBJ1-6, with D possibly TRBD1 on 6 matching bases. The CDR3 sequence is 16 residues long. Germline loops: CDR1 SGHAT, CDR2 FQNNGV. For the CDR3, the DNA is TGTGTCAGCAGCTTAATGGACAGCATCCTTGGGTCACCCCTCCACTTT. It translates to CVSSLMDSILGSPLHF.

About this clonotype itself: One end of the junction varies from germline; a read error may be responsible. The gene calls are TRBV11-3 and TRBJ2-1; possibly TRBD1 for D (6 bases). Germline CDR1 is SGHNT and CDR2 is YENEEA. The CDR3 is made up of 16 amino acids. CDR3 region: CASTSMGHGFLDEEFF. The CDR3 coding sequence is TGTGCCAGCACTTCAATGGGACACGGCTTCTTGGATGAGGAGTTCTTC.

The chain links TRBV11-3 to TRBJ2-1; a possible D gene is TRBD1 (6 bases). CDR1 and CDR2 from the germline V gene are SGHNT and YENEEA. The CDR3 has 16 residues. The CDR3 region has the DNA TGTGTCAGTAGTTCAAGGGGACACGGCTTCTTGGATGAGCAGTTCTTC. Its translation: CVSSSRGHGFLDEQFF.

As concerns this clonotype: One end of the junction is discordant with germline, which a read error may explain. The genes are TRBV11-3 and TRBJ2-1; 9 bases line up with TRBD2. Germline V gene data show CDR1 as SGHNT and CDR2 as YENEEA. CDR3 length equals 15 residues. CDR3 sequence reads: CASSQLAGGEYEQVF. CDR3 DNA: TGTGCCAGCAGCCAACTGGCGGGGGGGGAGTATGAGCAGGTCTTC.

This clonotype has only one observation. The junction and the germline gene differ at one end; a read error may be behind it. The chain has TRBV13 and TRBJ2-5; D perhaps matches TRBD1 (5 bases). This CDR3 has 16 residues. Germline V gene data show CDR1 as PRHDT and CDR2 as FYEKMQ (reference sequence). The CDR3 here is CASSLRGWVITETQYF. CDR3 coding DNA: TGTGCCAGTAGCTTAAGGGGCTGGGTAATTACGGAGACCCAGTACTTC. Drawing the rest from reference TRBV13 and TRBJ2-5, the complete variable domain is AAGVIQSPRHLIKEKRETATLKCYPIPRHDTVYWYQQGPGQDPQFLISFYEKMQSDKGSIPDRFSAQQFSDYHSELNMSSLELGDSALYFCASSLRGWVITETQYFGPGTRLLVL.

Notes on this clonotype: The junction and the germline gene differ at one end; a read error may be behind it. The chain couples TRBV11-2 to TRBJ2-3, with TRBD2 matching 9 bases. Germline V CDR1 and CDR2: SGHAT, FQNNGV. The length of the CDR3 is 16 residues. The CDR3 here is CATSPPTSGSTDTQYF. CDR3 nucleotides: TGTGCCACCAGCCCCCCGACTAGCGGCAGCACAGATACGCAATATTTT.

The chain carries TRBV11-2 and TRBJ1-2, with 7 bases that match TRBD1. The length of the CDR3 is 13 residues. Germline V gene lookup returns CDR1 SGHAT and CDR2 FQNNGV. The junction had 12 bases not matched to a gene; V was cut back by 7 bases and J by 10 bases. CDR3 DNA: TGTGCCAGCACTCAGGGGGAGGGTGGGGACTACACCTTC. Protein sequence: CASTQGEGGDYTF.

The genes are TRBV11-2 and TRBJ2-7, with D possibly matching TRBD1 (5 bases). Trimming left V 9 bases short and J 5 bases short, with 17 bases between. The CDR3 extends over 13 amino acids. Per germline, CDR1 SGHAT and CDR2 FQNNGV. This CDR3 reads CASKIAGNNEQYF. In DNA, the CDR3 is TGTGCCAGTAAGATTGCAGGGAACAACGAGCAGTACTTC.

CDR3 in amino acids: CASSYNDSSSYEKYF. The CDR3 bases are TGTGCCAGCAGTTACAATGACAGCAGCTCCTACGAGAAATACTTC. The chain joins TRBV6-5 to TRBJ2-7, with D possibly TRBD1 on 5 matching bases. The germline CDR1 and CDR2 sequences are MNHEY and SVGAGI. V shed 2 bases and J shed 13 bases, with 24 bases lying between them. The CDR3 sequence is 15 residues long.